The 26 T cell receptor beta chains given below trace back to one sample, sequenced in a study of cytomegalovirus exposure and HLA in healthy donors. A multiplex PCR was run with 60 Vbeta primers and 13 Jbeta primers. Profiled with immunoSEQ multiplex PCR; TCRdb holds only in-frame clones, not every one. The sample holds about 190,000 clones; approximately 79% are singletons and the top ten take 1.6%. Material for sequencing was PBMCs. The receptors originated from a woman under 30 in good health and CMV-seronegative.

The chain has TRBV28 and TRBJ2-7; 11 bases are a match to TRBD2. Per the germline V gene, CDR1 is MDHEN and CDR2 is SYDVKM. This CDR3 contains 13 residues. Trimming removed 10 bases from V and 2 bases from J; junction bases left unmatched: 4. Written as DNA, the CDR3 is TGTGCCACCGAGACTAGCGGGACCTACGAGCAGTACTTC. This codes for CATETSGTYEQYF.

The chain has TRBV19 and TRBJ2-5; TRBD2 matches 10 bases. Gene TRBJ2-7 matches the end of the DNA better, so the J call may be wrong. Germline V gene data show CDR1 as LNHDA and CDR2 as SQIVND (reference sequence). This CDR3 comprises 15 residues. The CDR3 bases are TGTGCCAGTAGTATAACTAGCGGGGAATACTACGAGCAGTACTTC. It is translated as CASSITSGEYYEQYF.

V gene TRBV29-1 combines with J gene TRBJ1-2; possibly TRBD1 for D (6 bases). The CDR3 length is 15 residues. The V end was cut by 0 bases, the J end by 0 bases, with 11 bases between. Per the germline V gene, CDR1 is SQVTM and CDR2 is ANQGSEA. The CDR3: CSVEDPGQANYGYTF. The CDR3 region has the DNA TGCAGCGTTGAAGATCCGGGACAAGCTAACTATGGCTACACCTTC.

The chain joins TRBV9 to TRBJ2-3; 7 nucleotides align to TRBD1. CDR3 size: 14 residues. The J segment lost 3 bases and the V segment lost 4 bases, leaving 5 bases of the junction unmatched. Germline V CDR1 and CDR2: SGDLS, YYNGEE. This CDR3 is CASSPRQGTDTQYF. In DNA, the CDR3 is TGTGCCAGCAGCCCCCGACAGGGAACAGATACGCAGTATTTT. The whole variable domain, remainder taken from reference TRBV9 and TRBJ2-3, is DSGVTQTPKHLITATGQRVTLRCSPRSGDLSVYWYQQSLDQGLQFLIQYYNGEERAKGNILERFSAQQFPDLHSELNLSSLELGDSALYFCASSPRQGTDTQYFGPGTRLTVL.

CDR3 coding DNA: TGTGCCAGCAGCTTCTGCAGGGCTCGGGAGACCCAGTACTTC. Its translation is CASSFCRARETQYF. The chain is built from TRBV7-3 and TRBJ2-5; a possible D gene is TRBD1 (5 bases). The germline V gene encodes CDR1 SGHTA and CDR2 FQGTGA. This CDR3 contains 14 residues. The germline V and J ends were trimmed by 3 bases and 5 bases, with 13 bases remaining between them.

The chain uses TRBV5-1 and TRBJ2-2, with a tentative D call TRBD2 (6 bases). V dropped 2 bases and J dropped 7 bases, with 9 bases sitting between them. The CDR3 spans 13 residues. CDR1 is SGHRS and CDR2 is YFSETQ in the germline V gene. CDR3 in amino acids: CASSFGGGGELFF. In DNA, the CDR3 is TGCGCCAGCAGCTTCGGGGGAGGCGGGGAGCTGTTTTTT.

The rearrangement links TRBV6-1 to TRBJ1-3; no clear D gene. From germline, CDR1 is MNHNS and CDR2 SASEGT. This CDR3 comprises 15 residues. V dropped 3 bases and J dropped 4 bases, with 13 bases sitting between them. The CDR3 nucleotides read TGTGCCAGCAGTGACCTTAAGAGGGTAGGAAACACCATATATTTT. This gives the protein CASSDLKRVGNTIYF.

The CDR3 region has the DNA TGCGCCAGCTCAACCGGGACAGCAACCTACGAGCAGTACTTC. It is translated as CASSTGTATYEQYF. The J gene is TRBJ2-7, the V gene TRBV5-1; 7 positions agree with TRBD1. Trimming cost V 7 bases and J 2 bases; bases outside gene matches: 9. This CDR3 has 14 residues. Germline loops: CDR1 SGHRS, CDR2 YFSETQ.

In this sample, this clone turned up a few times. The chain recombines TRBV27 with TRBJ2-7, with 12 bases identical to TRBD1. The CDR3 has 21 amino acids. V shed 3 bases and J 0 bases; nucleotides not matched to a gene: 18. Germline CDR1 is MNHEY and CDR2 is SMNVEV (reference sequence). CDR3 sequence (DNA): TGTGCCAGCAGTTTTTTCAACCCCCGGGACAGGGGGCGATGGGACTCCTACGAGCAGTACTTC. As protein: CASSFFNPRDRGRWDSYEQYF.

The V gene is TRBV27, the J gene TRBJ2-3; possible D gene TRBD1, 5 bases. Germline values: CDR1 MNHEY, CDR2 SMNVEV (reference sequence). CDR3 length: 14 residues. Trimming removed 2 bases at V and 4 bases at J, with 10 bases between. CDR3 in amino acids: CASSLSQGSDTQYF. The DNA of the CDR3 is TGTGCCAGCAGTTTAAGTCAGGGATCAGATACGCAGTATTTT.

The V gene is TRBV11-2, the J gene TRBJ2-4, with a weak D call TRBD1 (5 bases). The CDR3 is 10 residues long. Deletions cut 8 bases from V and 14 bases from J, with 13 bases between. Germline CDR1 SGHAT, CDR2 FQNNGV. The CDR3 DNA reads TGTGCCAGCTCAGGCCAGACAGAGTACTTC. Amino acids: CASSGQTEYF.

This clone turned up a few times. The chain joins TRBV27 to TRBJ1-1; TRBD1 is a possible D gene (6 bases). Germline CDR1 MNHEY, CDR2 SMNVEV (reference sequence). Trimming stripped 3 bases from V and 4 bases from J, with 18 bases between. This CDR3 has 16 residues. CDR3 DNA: TGTGCCAGCAGTTTGGCGGGGGGGGGCTTCAGCACTGAAGCTTTCTTT. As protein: CASSLAGGGFSTEAFF.

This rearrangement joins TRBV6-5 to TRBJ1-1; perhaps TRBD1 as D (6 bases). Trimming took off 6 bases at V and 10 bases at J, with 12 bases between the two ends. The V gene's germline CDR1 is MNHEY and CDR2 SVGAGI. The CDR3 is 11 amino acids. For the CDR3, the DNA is TGTGCCAGCAGAGGGACATATCGAGCTTTCTTT. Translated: CASRGTYRAFF.

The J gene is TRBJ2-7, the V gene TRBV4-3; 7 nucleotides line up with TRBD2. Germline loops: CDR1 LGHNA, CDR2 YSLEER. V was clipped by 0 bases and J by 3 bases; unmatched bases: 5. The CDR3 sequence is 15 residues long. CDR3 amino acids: CASSQDKGGSYEQYF. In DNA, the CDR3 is TGCGCCAGCAGCCAAGATAAAGGCGGGAGCTACGAGCAGTACTTC.

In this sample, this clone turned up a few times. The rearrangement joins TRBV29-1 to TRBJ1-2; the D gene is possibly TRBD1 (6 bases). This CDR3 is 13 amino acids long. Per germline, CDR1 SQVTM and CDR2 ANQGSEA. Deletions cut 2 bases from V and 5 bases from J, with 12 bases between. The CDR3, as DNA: TGCAGCGTTGAAACAGGGAGTGGGTATGGCTACACCTTC. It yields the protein CSVETGSGYGYTF.

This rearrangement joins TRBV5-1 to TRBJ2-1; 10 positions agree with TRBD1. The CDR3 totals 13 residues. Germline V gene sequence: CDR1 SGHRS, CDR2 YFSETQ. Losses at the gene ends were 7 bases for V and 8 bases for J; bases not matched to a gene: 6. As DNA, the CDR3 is TGCGCCAGCGGACAGGGGGGCCGGGATGAGCAGTTCTTC. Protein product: CASGQGGRDEQFF.

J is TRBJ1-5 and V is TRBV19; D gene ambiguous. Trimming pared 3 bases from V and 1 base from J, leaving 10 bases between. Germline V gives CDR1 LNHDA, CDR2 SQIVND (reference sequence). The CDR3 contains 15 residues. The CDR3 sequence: CASSIGVESNQPQHF. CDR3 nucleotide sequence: TGTGCCAGTAGTATTGGAGTCGAAAGCAATCAGCCCCAGCATTTT.

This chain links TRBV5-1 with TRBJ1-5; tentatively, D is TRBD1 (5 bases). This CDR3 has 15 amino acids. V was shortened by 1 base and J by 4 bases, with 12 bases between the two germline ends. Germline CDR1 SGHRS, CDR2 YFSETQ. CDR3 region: CASSLLGAENQPQHF. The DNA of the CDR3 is TGCGCCAGCAGCTTGCTAGGGGCCGAGAATCAGCCCCAGCATTTT.

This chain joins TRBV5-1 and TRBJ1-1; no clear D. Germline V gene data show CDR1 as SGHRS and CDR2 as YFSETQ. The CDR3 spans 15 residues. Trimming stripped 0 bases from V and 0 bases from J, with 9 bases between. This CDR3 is CASSLVSVMNTEAFF. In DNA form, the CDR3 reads TGCGCCAGCAGCTTGGTATCTGTTATGAACACTGAAGCTTTCTTT.

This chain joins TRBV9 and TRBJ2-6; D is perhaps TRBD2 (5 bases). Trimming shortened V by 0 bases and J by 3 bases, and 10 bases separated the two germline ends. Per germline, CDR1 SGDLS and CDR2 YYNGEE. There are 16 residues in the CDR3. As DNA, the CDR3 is TGTGCCAGCAGCGTAGGAGGGCACGGTGGGGCCAACGTCCTGACTTTC. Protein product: CASSVGGHGGANVLTF.

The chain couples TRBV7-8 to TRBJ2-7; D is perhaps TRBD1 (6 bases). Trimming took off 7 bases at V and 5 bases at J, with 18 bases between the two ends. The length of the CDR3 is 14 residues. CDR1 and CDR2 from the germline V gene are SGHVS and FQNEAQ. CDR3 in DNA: TGTGCCAGCACCCTCGGGGCAGGGGTCCACGAGCAGTACTTC. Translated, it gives CASTLGAGVHEQYF.

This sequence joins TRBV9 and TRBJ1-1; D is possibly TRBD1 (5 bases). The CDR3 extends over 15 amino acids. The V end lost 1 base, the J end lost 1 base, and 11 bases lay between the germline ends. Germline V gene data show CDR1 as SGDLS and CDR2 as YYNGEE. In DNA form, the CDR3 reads TGTGCCAGCAGCGTATTTGCGGGGCCGAACACTGAAGCTTTCTTT. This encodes CASSVFAGPNTEAFF.

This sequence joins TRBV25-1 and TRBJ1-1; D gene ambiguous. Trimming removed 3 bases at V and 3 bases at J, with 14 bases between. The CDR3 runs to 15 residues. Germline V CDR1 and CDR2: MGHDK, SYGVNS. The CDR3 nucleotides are TGTGCCAGCAGTGAGGGAAGAGGGATGTACACTGAAGCTTTCTTT. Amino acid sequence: CASSEGRGMYTEAFF.

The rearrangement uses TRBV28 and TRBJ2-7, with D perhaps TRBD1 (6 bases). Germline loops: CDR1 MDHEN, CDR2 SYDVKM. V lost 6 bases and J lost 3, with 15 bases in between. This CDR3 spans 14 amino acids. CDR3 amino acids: CASRPQGKFYEQYF. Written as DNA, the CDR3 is TGTGCCAGCAGACCGCAGGGGAAGTTCTACGAGCAGTACTTC.

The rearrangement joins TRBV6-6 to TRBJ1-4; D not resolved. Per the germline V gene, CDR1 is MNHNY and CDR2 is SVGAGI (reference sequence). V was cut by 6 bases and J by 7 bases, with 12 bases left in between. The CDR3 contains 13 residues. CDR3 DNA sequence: TGTGCCAGCAGACCCGGGGTTTCTGAAAAACTGTTTTTT. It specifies CASRPGVSEKLFF.

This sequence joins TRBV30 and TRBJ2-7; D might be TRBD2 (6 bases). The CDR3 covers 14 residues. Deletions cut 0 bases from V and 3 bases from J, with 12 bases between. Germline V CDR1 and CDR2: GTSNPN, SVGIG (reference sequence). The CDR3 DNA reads TGTGCCTGGAGTGTACGGGAGAGCTACTACGAGCAGTACTTC. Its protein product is CAWSVRESYYEQYF.